At least ten counts were recorded for the clone carrying this TCR beta chain. CDR1 and CDR2 from the germline V gene are SQVTM and ANQGSEA. Trimming removed 4 bases from V and 0 bases from J, with 7 bases in between. CDR3 length: 14 amino acids. The data derive from a study of T cells in Graves' hyperthyroidism and ophthalmopathy. Amplified regions were TCR beta CDR3 sequences from RNA transcripts. The study used the HTBI primer set for a first-round RT-PCR of the TCR CDR3. TCRdb reprocessed the multiplex PCR reads with MiXCR, giving one entry per CDR3 protein. In the table there are under 400,000 distinct CDR3 sequences, over 15% of which are singletons.

Material: blood. This chain connects TRBV29-1 to TRBJ2-6; D is ambiguous. This clonotype was obtained from a woman between 35 and 50 years old with Graves' ophthalmopathy. The CDR3 here is CSVGDRSGANVLTF. DNA for the CDR3: TGCAGCGTTGGAGATCGCTCTGGGGCCAACGTCCTGACTTTC.